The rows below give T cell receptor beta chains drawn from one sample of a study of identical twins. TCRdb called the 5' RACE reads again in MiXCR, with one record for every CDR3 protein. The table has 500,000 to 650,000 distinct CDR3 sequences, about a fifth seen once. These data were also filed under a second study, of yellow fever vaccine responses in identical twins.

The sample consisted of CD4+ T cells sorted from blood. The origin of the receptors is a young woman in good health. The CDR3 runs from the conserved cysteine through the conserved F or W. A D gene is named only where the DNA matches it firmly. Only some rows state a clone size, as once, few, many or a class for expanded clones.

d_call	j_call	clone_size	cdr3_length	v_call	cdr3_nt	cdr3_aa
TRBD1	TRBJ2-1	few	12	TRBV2	TGTGCCAGCCGGACAGGGGGGAATGAGCAGTTCTTC	CASRTGGNEQFF
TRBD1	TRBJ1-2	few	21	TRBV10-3	TGTGCCATCAGTGAGTCGGCCTTTTCCCGGGACAGGGGGTTCGATAACTATGGCTACACCTTC	CAISESAFSRDRGFDNYGYTF
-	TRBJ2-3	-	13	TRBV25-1	TGTGCCAGCGGTCGATTCGGAGGGGATACGCAGTATTTT	CASGRFGGDTQYF
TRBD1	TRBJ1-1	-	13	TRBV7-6	TGTGCCAGCAGCTTAGTGTGGACAGGGGAAGCTTTCTTT	CASSLVWTGEAFF
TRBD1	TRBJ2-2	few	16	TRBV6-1	TGTGCCAGCAGTGAAGCAGGACAGGTTGGGACCGGGGAGCTGTTTTTT	CASSEAGQVGTGELFF
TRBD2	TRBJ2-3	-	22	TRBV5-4	TGTGCCAGCAGCTGGACCAGTATGGGACTAGCGGGAGGAAGGATTAGTACAGATACGCAGTATTTT	CASSWTSMGLAGGRISTDTQYF
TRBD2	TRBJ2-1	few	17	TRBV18	TGTGCCAGCTCTCCTGGACTAGCGGGAGCATTTGGTAATGAGCAGTTCTTC	CASSPGLAGAFGNEQFF
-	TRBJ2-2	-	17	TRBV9	TGTGCCAGCAGCATCACCCTAGGGGTCTCCCACACCGGGGAGCTGTTTTTT	CASSITLGVSHTGELFF
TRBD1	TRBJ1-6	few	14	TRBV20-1	TGCAGTGCTACCCCCTCAGGGGGGAATTCACCCCTCCACTTT	CSATPSGGNSPLHF
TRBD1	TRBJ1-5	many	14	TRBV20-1	TGCAGTGCCACGGGGACAGTTAGCAATCAGCCCCAGCATTTT	CSATGTVSNQPQHF
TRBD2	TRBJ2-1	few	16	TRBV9	TGTGCCAGCAGCCCTACGGGACTAGCGGGACTCAATGAGCAGTTCTTC	CASSPTGLAGLNEQFF
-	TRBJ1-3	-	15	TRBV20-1	TGCAGTGCTAGCTTGGGGACGGACTCTGGAAACACCATATATTTT	CSASLGTDSGNTIYF
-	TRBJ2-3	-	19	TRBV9	TGTGCCAGCAGCCCAGGAAGCGGGCGGATTAGATCTAGCACAGATACGCAGTATTTT	CASSPGSGRIRSSTDTQYF
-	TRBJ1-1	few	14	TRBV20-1	TGCAGTGCTCTGACCGGGGCGCCGGGCACTGAAGCTTTCTTT	CSALTGAPGTEAFF
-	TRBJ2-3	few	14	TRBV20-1	TGCAGTGCCCAAACCACCGGACACACAGATACGCAGTATTTT	CSAQTTGHTDTQYF
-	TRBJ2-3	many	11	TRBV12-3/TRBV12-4	TGTGCCAGCAGTCCCATCGATACGCAGTATTTT	CASSPIDTQYF
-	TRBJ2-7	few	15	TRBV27	TGTGCCAGCAGTTTATCGTCCGGCAGCTCCTACGAGCAGTACTTC	CASSLSSGSSYEQYF
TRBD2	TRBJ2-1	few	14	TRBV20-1	TGCAGTGCTAGGGGAGCGGGGACGACCAATGAGCAGTTCTTC	CSARGAGTTNEQFF
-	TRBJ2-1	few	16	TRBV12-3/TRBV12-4	TGTGCCAGCAGCTCCCCTGGCGGGGGCCCCTACAATGAGCAGTTCTTC	CASSSPGGGPYNEQFF
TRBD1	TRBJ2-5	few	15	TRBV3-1	TGTGCCAGCAGCCAAGGGCAGGGGGCGTTGAAGACCCAGTACTTC	CASSQGQGALKTQYF
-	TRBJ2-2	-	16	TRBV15	TGTGCCACCAGCAGAGATGTACCTAATCCCACCGGGGAGCTGTTTTTT	CATSRDVPNPTGELFF
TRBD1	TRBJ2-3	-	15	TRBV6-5	TGTGCCAGCAGCTATCCTGTGAGGGGGCCAGATACGCAGTATTTT	CASSYPVRGPDTQYF
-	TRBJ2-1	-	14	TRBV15	TGTGCCACCAGCAGAGAGGGGAGCTACAATGAGCAGTTCTTC	CATSREGSYNEQFF
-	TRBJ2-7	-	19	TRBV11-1	TGTGCCAGCAGCTTAGAGTTCGGATCTAGCGGCCAAGGGGGTTACGAGCAGTACTTC	CASSLEFGSSGQGGYEQYF
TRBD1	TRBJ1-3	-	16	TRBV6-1	TGTGCCAGCAGCCAAGGGACAGGGTACTCTGGAAACACCATATATTTT	CASSQGTGYSGNTIYF
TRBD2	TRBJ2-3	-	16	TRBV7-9	TGTGCCAGCAGCTTAGGGGCGGGGGAGGATACAGATACGCAGTATTTT	CASSLGAGEDTDTQYF
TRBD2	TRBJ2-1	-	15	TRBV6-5	TGTGCCAGCAGTTACTTAGCGGGAGCCTACAATGAGCAGTTCTTC	CASSYLAGAYNEQFF
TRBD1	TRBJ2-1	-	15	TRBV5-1	TGCGCCAGCAGCAGGGGACAGGGGGCTTACAATGAGCAGTTCTTC	CASSRGQGAYNEQFF
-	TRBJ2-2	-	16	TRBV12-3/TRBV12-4	TGTGCCAGCAGTTTAGCGAGGGGGGCCTTCACCGGGGAGCTGTTTTTT	CASSLARGAFTGELFF
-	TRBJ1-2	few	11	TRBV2	TGTGCCAGCAGTGGTTCATATGGCTACACCTTC	CASSGSYGYTF
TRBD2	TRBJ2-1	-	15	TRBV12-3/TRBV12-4	TGTGCCAGCAGTTTACCAGCGGGATTCTACAATGAGCAGTTCTTC	CASSLPAGFYNEQFF
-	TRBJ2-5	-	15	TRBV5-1	TGCGCCAGCAGCTTGTCTAGGAACCCTCAAGAGACCCAGTACTTC	CASSLSRNPQETQYF
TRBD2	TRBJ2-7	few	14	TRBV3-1	TGTGCCAGCAGCCGGACTAGCGGGAGAAGCGAGCAGTACTTC	CASSRTSGRSEQYF
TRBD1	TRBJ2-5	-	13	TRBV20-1	TGCAGTGCTGGACAGGTGATGGCAGAGACCCAGTACTTC	CSAGQVMAETQYF
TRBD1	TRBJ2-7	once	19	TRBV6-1	TGTGCCAGCAGTCCGACCTTAGGACAGGGTTACGCAGATTCCTACGAGCAGTACTTC	CASSPTLGQGYADSYEQYF
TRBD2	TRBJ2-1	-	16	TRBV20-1	TGCAGTGCTAGAGGCCCCCTAGCGGGGTCCTACAATGAGCAGTTCTTC	CSARGPLAGSYNEQFF
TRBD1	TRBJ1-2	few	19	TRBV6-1	TGTGCCAGCAGTGAAGGGGATGTGTGGGGGACAGGGAGGGCCTATGGCTACACCTTC	CASSEGDVWGTGRAYGYTF
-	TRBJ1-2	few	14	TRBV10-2	TGCGCCAGCAGGGGGGCAGGGAGAATAATGGGCTACACCTTC	CASRGAGRIMGYTF
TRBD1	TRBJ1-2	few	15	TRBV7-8	TGTGCCAGCAGCACCCGGATACAGGGGAACTATGGCTACACCTTC	CASSTRIQGNYGYTF
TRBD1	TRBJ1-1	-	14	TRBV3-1	TGTGCCAGCAGCCAGACAGGGATCGACACTGAAGCTTTCTTT	CASSQTGIDTEAFF
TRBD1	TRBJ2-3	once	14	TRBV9	TGTGCCATCAGCACCCACAGGGGTCCAGATACGCAGTATTTT	CAISTHRGPDTQYF
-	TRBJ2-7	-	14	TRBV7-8	TGTGCCAGCAGCTTTAGCGTACCCTCCTACGAGCAGTACTTC	CASSFSVPSYEQYF
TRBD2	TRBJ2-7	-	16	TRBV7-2	TGTGCCAGCAGCTTAGTGGCTAGCGGGAGGTCCTACGAGCAGTACTTC	CASSLVASGRSYEQYF
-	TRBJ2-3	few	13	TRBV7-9	TGTGCCAGCAGTGTCGGACCTAGGGAGGCGCAGTATTTT	CASSVGPREAQYF
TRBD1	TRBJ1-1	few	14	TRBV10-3	TGTGCCATCAGTGAGGGACAGGGGAACACTGAAGCTTTCTTT	CAISEGQGNTEAFF
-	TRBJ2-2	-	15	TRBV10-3	TGTGCCATCAGTGCAACAGGGCTGGGTACCGGGGAGCTGTTTTTT	CAISATGLGTGELFF
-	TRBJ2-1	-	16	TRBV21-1	TGTGCCAGCGTAGATTCGGCGGGGGGGCATTACAATGAGCAGTTCTTC	CASVDSAGGHYNEQFF
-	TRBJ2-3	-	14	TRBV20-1	TGCAGTCCCGCCCGGCGGGGCAGCACAGATACGCAGTATTTT	CSPARRGSTDTQYF